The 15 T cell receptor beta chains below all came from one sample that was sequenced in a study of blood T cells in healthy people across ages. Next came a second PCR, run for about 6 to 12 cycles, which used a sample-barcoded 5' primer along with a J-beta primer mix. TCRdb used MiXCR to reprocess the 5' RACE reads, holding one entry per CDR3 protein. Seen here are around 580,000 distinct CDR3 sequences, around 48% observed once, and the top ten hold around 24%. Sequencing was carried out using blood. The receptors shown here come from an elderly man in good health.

DNA for the CDR3: TGTGCCAGCAGCCCCCCCGAAGGACTGACACTCTACACTGAAGCTTTCTTT. Its protein is CASSPPEGLTLYTEAFF. The rearrangement joins TRBV9 to TRBJ1-1; D not resolved. CDR1 SGDLS and CDR2 YYNGEE come from the germline V gene. The V end lost 4 bases, the J end lost 3 bases, and 22 bases lay between the germline ends. This CDR3 is 17 amino acids long.

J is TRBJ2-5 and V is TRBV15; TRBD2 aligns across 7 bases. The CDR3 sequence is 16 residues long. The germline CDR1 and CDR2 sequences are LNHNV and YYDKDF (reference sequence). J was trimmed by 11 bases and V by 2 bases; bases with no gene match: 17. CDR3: CATSRRYQRGAGEQYF. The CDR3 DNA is TGTGCCACCAGCAGACGCTATCAGCGGGGAGCCGGGGAGCAGTACTTC.

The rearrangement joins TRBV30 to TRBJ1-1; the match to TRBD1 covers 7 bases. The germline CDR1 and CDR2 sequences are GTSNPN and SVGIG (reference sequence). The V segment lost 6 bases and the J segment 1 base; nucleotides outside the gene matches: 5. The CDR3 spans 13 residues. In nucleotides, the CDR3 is TGTGCCTGCATTGGGACAGCGAACACTGAAGCTTTCTTT. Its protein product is CACIGTANTEAFF.

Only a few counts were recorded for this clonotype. This chain's CDR3 is CASSRSAGLSTDTQYF. CDR3 DNA: TGCGCCAGCAGCAGGAGCGCGGGACTAAGCACAGATACGCAGTATTTT. The V gene is TRBV5-1, the J gene TRBJ2-3, with 7 positions matching TRBD2. This CDR3 region has 16 residues. Trimming cost V 4 bases and J 0 bases; bases outside gene matches: 8. CDR1 is SGHRS and CDR2 is YFSETQ in the germline V gene.

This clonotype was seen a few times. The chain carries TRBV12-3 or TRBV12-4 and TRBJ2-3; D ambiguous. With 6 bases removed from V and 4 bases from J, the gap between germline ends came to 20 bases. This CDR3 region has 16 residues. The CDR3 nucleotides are TGTGCCAGCAGCAACCCGAAGATTGGTGCGGCAGATACGCAGTATTTT. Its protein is CASSNPKIGAADTQYF.

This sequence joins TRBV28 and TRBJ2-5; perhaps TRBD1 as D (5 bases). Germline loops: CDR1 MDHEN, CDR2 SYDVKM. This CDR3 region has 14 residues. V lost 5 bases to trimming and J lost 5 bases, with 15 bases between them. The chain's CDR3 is CASSPRRKGETQYF. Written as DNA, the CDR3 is TGTGCCAGCAGTCCTCGACGGAAGGGGGAGACCCAGTACTTC.

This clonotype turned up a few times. The CDR3 region is CASTLAGSETQYF. The CDR3 DNA reads TGTGCCAGCACCCTAGCGGGAAGCGAGACCCAGTACTTC. The chain links TRBV6-5 to TRBJ2-5, with 9 bases fitting TRBD2. With V trimmed by 7 bases and J by 5 bases, 5 bases remained unmatched. The CDR3 has 13 residues. In germline, CDR1 is MNHEY, CDR2 SVGAGI.

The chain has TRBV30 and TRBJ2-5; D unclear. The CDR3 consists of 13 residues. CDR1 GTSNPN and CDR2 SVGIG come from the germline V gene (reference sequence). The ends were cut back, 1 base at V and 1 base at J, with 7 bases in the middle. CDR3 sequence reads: CAWSGISQETQYF. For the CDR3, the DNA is TGTGCCTGGAGTGGGATCAGCCAAGAGACCCAGTACTTC.

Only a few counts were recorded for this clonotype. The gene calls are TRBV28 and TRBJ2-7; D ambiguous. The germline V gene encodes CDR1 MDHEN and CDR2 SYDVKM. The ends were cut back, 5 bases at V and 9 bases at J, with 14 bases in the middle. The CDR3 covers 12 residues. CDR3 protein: CASSVSGGWQYF. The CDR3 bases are TGTGCCAGCAGTGTCTCGGGCGGATGGCAGTACTTC.

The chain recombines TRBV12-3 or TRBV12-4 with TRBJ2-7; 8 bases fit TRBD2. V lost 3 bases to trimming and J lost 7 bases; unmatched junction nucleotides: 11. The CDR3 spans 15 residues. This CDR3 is CASSFYGGASDEQYF. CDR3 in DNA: TGTGCCAGCAGTTTCTACGGGGGGGCCTCGGATGAGCAGTACTTC.

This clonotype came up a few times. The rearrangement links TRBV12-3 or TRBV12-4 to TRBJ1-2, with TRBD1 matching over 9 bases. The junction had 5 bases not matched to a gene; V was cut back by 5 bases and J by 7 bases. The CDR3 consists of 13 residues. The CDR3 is CASSGTGLVGYTF. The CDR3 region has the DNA TGTGCCAGCAGTGGGACAGGGCTCGTTGGCTACACCTTC.

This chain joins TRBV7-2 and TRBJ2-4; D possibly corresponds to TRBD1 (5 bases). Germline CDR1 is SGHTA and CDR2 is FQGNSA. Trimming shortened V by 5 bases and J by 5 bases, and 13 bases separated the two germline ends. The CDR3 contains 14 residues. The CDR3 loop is CASSLSAGQNIQYF. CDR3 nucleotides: TGTGCCAGCAGCCTCTCGGCAGGGCAAAACATTCAGTACTTC.

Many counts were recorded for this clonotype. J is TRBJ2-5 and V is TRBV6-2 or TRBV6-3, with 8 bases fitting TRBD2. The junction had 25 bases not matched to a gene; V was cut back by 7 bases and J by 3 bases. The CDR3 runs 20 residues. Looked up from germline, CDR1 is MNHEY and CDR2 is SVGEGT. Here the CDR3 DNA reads TGTGCCAGCAATCCTTATCACCGTTTTCGTTGGCGGGAGGACGAAGAGACCCAGTACTTC. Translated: CASNPYHRFRWREDEETQYF.

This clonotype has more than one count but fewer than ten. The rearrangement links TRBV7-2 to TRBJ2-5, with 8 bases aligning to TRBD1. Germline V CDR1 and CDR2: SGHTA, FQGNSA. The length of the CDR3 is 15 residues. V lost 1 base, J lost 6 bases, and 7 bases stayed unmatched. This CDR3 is CASSLVGQGRKTQYF. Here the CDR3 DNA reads TGTGCCAGCAGCTTAGTTGGACAGGGACGGAAGACCCAGTACTTC.

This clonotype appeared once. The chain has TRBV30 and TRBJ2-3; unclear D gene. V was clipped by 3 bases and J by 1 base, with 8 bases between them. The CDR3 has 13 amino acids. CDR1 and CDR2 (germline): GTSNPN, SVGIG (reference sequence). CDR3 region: CAWRFGGTDTQYF. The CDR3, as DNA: TGTGCCTGGAGATTTGGGGGCACAGATACGCAGTATTTT.